One and the same sample provided the 20 T cell receptor beta chains below, sequenced in a study of shared clonotypes between healthy human individuals. Measured with immunoSEQ multiplex PCR; TCRdb has only the in-frame clones, and not every one. The sample shows about 820,000 clones, around 92% of them seen only once. CD8 cells regarded as naive lacked CD45RO, were positively chosen for CCR7, and omitted terminally differentiated effector memory CD45RA+ cells. The specimen sequenced was naive CD8+ T cells sorted from blood. The origin of the receptors is a man aged 30-40 years in good health.

The chain carries TRBV29-1 and TRBJ1-2; 9 positions match TRBD1. This CDR3 contains 14 residues. V shed 0 bases and J 6 bases; nucleotides not matched to a gene: 5. Germline CDR1 is SQVTM and CDR2 is ANQGSEA. In nucleotides, the CDR3 is TGCAGCGTTGAAGACCCCTGGGACAGGGATGGCTACACCTTC. This translates into CSVEDPWDRDGYTF.

The chain employs TRBV4-1 and TRBJ2-5, with 9 positions matching TRBD2. Germline V lookup: CDR1 MGHRA, CDR2 YSYEKL. Losses at the gene ends were 0 bases for V and 0 bases for J; bases not matched to a gene: 5. The CDR3 runs to 17 residues. CDR3 amino acids: CASSQDWGLADQETQYF. As DNA, the CDR3 is TGCGCCAGCAGCCAAGATTGGGGACTAGCCGACCAAGAGACCCAGTACTTC.

CDR3 sequence: CASRALAGEGYEQYF. The CDR3, as DNA: TGTGCCAGCAGGGCCCTAGCGGGAGAGGGATACGAGCAGTACTTC. The rearrangement joins TRBV6-5 to TRBJ2-7, with 10 nucleotides matching TRBD2. The CDR3 has 15 residues. Losses at the gene ends were 6 bases for V and 4 bases for J; bases not matched to a gene: 9. Germline lookup yields CDR1 MNHEY and CDR2 SVGAGI.

The chain joins TRBV2 to TRBJ1-5; 10 nucleotides align to TRBD1. Germline V gene data show CDR1 as SNHLY and CDR2 as FYNNEI. The CDR3 is 18 residues long. The V gene end was trimmed by 1 base and the J gene end by 0 bases; junction bases not matched to a gene: 6. CDR3 sequence reads: CASSEGGQGWYSNQPQHF. CDR3 nucleotide sequence: TGTGCCAGCAGTGAAGGGGGACAGGGGTGGTATAGCAATCAGCCCCAGCATTTT.

The genes are TRBV5-1 and TRBJ1-5; perhaps TRBD1 as D (5 bases). CDR3 length: 16 amino acids. The germline CDR1 and CDR2 sequences are SGHRS and YFSETQ. V shed 2 bases and J shed 2 bases, with 14 bases lying between them. This chain's CDR3 is CASSLSGPGGNQPQHF. In DNA, the CDR3 is TGCGCCAGCAGCTTATCAGGGCCGGGAGGCAATCAGCCCCAGCATTTT.

This clone showed up just once. V usage is TRBV11-2 and J usage is TRBJ1-2, with D perhaps matching TRBD1 (5 bases). The CDR3 extends over 12 amino acids. The V and J ends lost 5 bases and 7 bases respectively, with 11 bases between them. The germline gives CDR1 SGHAT, CDR2 FQNNGV. The CDR3 DNA is TGTGCCAGCAGCATAGGGGTTCGTGGCTACACCTTC. Translated: CASSIGVRGYTF. Supplemented by reference TRBV11-2 and TRBJ1-2, the full variable domain reads EAGVAQSPRYKIIEKRQSVAFWCNPISGHATLYWYQQILGQGPKLLIQFQNNGVVDDSQLPKDRFSAERLKGVDSTLKIQPAKLEDSAVYLCASSIGVRGYTFGSGTRLTVV.

The genes are TRBV11-2 and TRBJ2-1; 10 positions agree with TRBD1. Per germline, CDR1 SGHAT and CDR2 FQNNGV. The CDR3 has 15 amino acids. J gave up 4 bases and V 5 bases, and 5 bases lay outside the gene matches. CDR3 region: CASSPGQGEYNEQFF. CDR3 nucleotide sequence: TGTGCCAGCAGCCCAGGACAGGGGGAGTACAATGAGCAGTTCTTC.

The chain is built from TRBV4-1 and TRBJ2-7, with TRBD2 matching 7 bases. J gave up 3 bases and V 6 bases, and 8 bases lay outside the gene matches. CDR3 size: 14 residues. Germline CDR1 MGHRA, CDR2 YSYEKL. CDR3 sequence reads: CASRSGIPSYEQYF. The CDR3 DNA sequence: TGCGCCAGCAGGAGCGGGATACCGAGCTACGAGCAGTACTTC.

The chain employs TRBV10-3 and TRBJ1-1; TRBD1 agrees at 8 bases. The junction had 2 bases not matched to a gene; V was cut back by 2 bases and J by 6 bases. The CDR3 consists of 13 residues. Germline V gene lookup returns CDR1 ENHRY and CDR2 SYGVKD. In nucleotides, the CDR3 is TGTGCCATCAGTGAGACAGGGGGGCCTGAAGCTTTCTTT. The encoded protein is CAISETGGPEAFF.

The chain combines TRBV7-9 with TRBJ1-5; D is perhaps TRBD1 (5 bases). The CDR3 sequence is 15 residues long. Per the germline V gene, CDR1 is SEHNR and CDR2 is FQNEAQ (reference sequence). V lost 5 bases, J lost 0 bases, and 11 bases lay in between. The CDR3 region is CASSQGPLSNQPQHF. The CDR3 nucleotides are TGTGCCAGCAGCCAGGGTCCGCTTAGCAATCAGCCCCAGCATTTT.

This clone was detected only once. The chain carries TRBV4-1 and TRBJ2-7; the match to TRBD1 covers 9 bases. The CDR3 runs to 12 residues. The V segment lost 5 bases and the J segment 4 bases; nucleotides outside the gene matches: 0. The germline gives CDR1 MGHRA, CDR2 YSYEKL. The CDR3 region has the DNA TGCGCCAGCAGCGACAGGGGGTACGAGCAGTACTTC. This sequence encodes CASSDRGYEQYF.

The chain carries TRBV6-8 and TRBJ2-1; unclear D gene. With 8 bases removed from V and 7 bases from J, the gap between germline ends came to 12 bases. CDR1 is MNHGY and CDR2 is SAAAGT in the germline V gene. This CDR3 is built from 12 residues. The CDR3 reads CASPIRTNEQFF. The DNA for the CDR3 is TGTGCCAGCCCCATCCGAACGAATGAGCAGTTCTTC.

The chain carries TRBV7-8 and TRBJ2-5; D remains unclear. From germline, CDR1 is SGHVS and CDR2 FQNEAQ. Trimming removed 5 bases from V and 4 bases from J, with 17 bases in between. This CDR3 region has 15 residues. In nucleotides, the CDR3 is TGTGCCAGCAGCCCACCCCCTTTGGACCGAGAGACCCAGTACTTC. The encoded protein is CASSPPPLDRETQYF.

The V gene is TRBV11-2, the J gene TRBJ2-7; no reliable D call. Trimming stripped 2 bases from V and 5 bases from J, with 13 bases between. Germline V gene lookup returns CDR1 SGHAT and CDR2 FQNNGV. This CDR3 spans 14 amino acids. As DNA, the CDR3 is TGTGCCAGCAGCTTAAGGGCTACCGCCGACGAGCAGTACTTC. As protein: CASSLRATADEQYF.

About this clone itself: This sample also contains other DNA sequences that code for the same CDR3. The chain has TRBV2 and TRBJ1-2, with D unresolved. Trimming removed 0 bases from V and 4 bases from J, with 6 bases in between. Germline V gene data show CDR1 as SNHLY and CDR2 as FYNNEI. This CDR3 is 13 amino acids long. CDR3 sequence (DNA): TGTGCCAGCAGTGAAGCAGCCAGCTATGGCTACACCTTC. As protein: CASSEAASYGYTF.

The chain links TRBV10-2 to TRBJ1-4; TRBD1 aligns across 8 bases. V gave up 1 base and J gave up 3 bases; unmatched junction bases: 7. Germline CDR1 WSHSY, CDR2 SAAADI. This CDR3 has 17 amino acids. The CDR3 bases are TGCGCCAGCAGTGAGTTAACCCAGGGGGCGGCTAATGAAAAACTGTTTTTT. The encoded protein is CASSELTQGAANEKLFF.

This chain joins TRBV19 and TRBJ2-7; D is uncertain. The V end was cut by 1 base, the J end by 3 bases, with 10 bases between. Germline assignment: CDR1 LNHDA and CDR2 SQIVND (reference sequence). The CDR3 spans 14 residues. Here the CDR3 reads CASSIAADGYEQYF. DNA for the CDR3: TGTGCCAGTAGTATAGCAGCAGACGGCTACGAGCAGTACTTC.

The chain joins TRBV7-8 to TRBJ2-7; D gene uncertain. The CDR3 contains 12 residues. In germline, CDR1 is SGHVS, CDR2 FQNEAQ. V lost 5 bases and J 7 bases, leaving 12 bases between the germline ends. The CDR3 region has the DNA TGTGCCAGCAGCCCGGTTCCAGAAGAGCAGTACTTC. It yields the protein CASSPVPEEQYF.

The chain combines TRBV13 with TRBJ1-1, with D unresolved. The CDR3 spans 13 residues. V lost 4 bases to trimming and J lost 7 bases, with 13 bases between them. Germline lookup yields CDR1 PRHDT and CDR2 FYEKMQ (reference sequence). Here the CDR3 reads CASSSTTGNEAFF. The DNA of the CDR3 is TGTGCCAGCAGCTCAACGACCGGGAATGAAGCTTTCTTT.

This sequence joins TRBV18 and TRBJ2-7; the D gene is possibly TRBD2 (6 bases). Germline values: CDR1 KGHSH, CDR2 LQKENI. The CDR3 loop spans 17 amino acids. Trimming stripped 3 bases from V and 0 bases from J, with 18 bases between. DNA of the CDR3: TGTGCCAGCTCACCTACTAGGGACTCACCGTACTCCTACGAGCAGTACTTC. It yields the protein CASSPTRDSPYSYEQYF.